These 13 T cell receptor beta chains originate from one sample sequenced in a study of T-cell memory formation after mild COVID-19. TCRdb re-derived calls from the 5' RACE reads in MiXCR, one entry per CDR3 protein. The sample holds roughly 600,000 distinct CDR3 sequences, roughly 18% seen once. Material: PBMCs or a T cell subset sorted from them (not recorded which). These receptors were collected from an adult woman who had mild COVID-19 (a few samples of this study predate the infection). Cell type and time point are not known.

This clonotype showed up many times. The rearrangement joins TRBV3-1 to TRBJ1-1; 7 positions agree with TRBD1. J lost 1 base, V lost 4 bases, and 9 bases had no gene match. Germline loops: CDR1 LGHDT, CDR2 YNNKEL (reference sequence). The CDR3 spans 16 residues. CDR3 in DNA: TGTGCCAGCAGCCGGAGACAGGGATCGGGGAACACTGAAGCTTTCTTT. It encodes CASSRRQGSGNTEAFF.

The J gene is TRBJ2-1, the V gene TRBV20-1, with 12 bases that match TRBD2. Germline values: CDR1 DFQATT, CDR2 SNEGSKA (reference sequence). This CDR3 region has 14 residues. The ends lost 3 bases at V and 8 bases at J; junction bases unmatched: 5. The CDR3 here is CSASLAGGPDEQFF. In DNA form, the CDR3 reads TGCAGTGCTAGCCTAGCGGGAGGGCCGGATGAGCAGTTCTTC.

This clonotype was counted between two and nine times. The genes are TRBV10-3 and TRBJ2-3, with a weak D call TRBD2 (5 bases). With 0 bases removed from V and 6 bases from J, the gap between germline ends came to 16 bases. Looked up from germline, CDR1 is ENHRY and CDR2 is SYGVKD. This CDR3 has 16 residues. The CDR3 DNA reads as TGTGCCATCAGTGAGTCGGCGGGCCCCGTTCAGGATACGCAGTATTTT. Translated, it gives CAISESAGPVQDTQYF.

This clonotype occurred a few times. This chain joins TRBV9 and TRBJ1-5; TRBD1 aligns across 8 bases. This CDR3 region has 15 residues. CDR1 is SGDLS and CDR2 is YYNGEE in the germline V gene. The junction had 5 bases not matched to a gene; V was cut back by 4 bases and J by 2 bases. In DNA, the CDR3 is TGTGCCAGCAGCTCAGGGGGCGCGGGCAATCAGCCCCAGCATTTT. It specifies CASSSGGAGNQPQHF.

This clonotype was seen a handful of times. The V gene is TRBV15, the J gene TRBJ2-3; no clear D. With 3 bases removed from V and 2 bases from J, the gap between germline ends came to 12 bases. The germline CDR1 and CDR2 sequences are LNHNV and YYDKDF (reference sequence). The CDR3 is made up of 15 amino acids. CDR3 protein: CATSRDLVHTDTQYF. Written as DNA, the CDR3 is TGTGCCACCAGCAGGGACCTAGTACACACAGATACGCAGTATTTT.

This clonotype appeared many times. The gene calls are TRBV6-6 and TRBJ1-1; no clear D. Germline CDR1 is MNHNY and CDR2 is SVGAGI (reference sequence). The ends were cut back, 4 bases at V and 2 bases at J, with 8 bases in the middle. The CDR3 is made up of 13 amino acids. The CDR3 is CASSSRANTEAFF. CDR3 nucleotides: TGTGCCAGCAGTTCCCGGGCAAACACTGAAGCTTTCTTT.

V is TRBV5-1 and J is TRBJ2-7; 7 positions agree with TRBD1. Germline assignment: CDR1 SGHRS and CDR2 YFSETQ. Trimming removed 4 bases from V and 2 bases from J; junction bases left unmatched: 6. This CDR3 has 14 residues. Here the CDR3 DNA reads TGCGCCAGCAGCCCGGGACAGCTAACCTACGAGCAGTACTTC. It is translated as CASSPGQLTYEQYF.

This clonotype has a handful of counts. V usage is TRBV6-1 and J usage is TRBJ2-3; D may be TRBD1 (6 bases). The V end was cut by 6 bases, the J end by 0 bases, with 13 bases between. Germline assignment: CDR1 MNHNS and CDR2 SASEGT. This CDR3 is built from 15 residues. CDR3 in amino acids: CASSPGQMSTDTQYF. CDR3 sequence (DNA): TGTGCCAGCAGCCCCGGACAGATGAGCACAGATACGCAGTATTTT.

The chain has TRBV3-1 and TRBJ1-2; D remains ambiguous. This CDR3 has 14 residues. The V and J ends lost 4 bases and 2 bases respectively, with 11 bases between them. Germline V CDR1 and CDR2: LGHDT, YNNKEL (reference sequence). The CDR3 DNA is TGTGCCAGCAGCCCCCGCGGCTCCAACTATGGCTACACCTTC. Residues: CASSPRGSNYGYTF.

This clonotype was observed a handful of times. V is TRBV7-8 and J is TRBJ2-7; D is perhaps TRBD1 (6 bases). V was trimmed by 5 bases and J by 1 base, leaving 12 bases between them. CDR3 length equals 14 residues. Per germline, CDR1 SGHVS and CDR2 FQNEAQ. The CDR3 protein is CASSPRGNSYEQYF. The CDR3 nucleotides read TGTGCCAGCAGCCCGAGGGGGAATTCCTACGAGCAGTACTTC. Using reference TRBV7-8 and TRBJ2-7 for the parts outside the CDR3, the full variable domain is GAGVSQSPRYKVAKRGQDVALRCDPISGHVSLFWYQQALGQGPEFLTYFQNEAQLDKSGLPSDRFFAERPEGSVSTLKIQRTQQEDSAVYLCASSPRGNSYEQYFGPGTRLTVT.

The chain is built from TRBV29-1 and TRBJ2-7; TRBD1 is a possible D gene (6 bases). This CDR3 is built from 14 residues. Germline CDR1 is SQVTM and CDR2 is ANQGSEA. V lost 4 bases to trimming and J lost 3 bases, with 16 bases between them. The CDR3 here is CSVANRVTGYEQYF. CDR3 nucleotide sequence: TGCAGCGTTGCAAACAGGGTTACAGGCTACGAGCAGTACTTC.

This clonotype came up a few times. The chain couples TRBV28 to TRBJ2-7; 8 bases line up with TRBD1. J was trimmed by 5 bases and V by 6 bases; bases with no gene match: 9. CDR1 is MDHEN and CDR2 is SYDVKM in the germline V gene. This CDR3 is 14 amino acids long. The CDR3 here is CASRAQGASDEQYF. DNA of the CDR3: TGTGCCAGCAGGGCGCAGGGGGCTTCCGACGAGCAGTACTTC.

This clonotype was detected ten times or more. The chain employs TRBV5-1 and TRBJ2-5, with D unclear. Germline CDR1 SGHRS, CDR2 YFSETQ. V was cut by 2 bases and J by 4 bases, with 9 bases left in between. The CDR3 spans 13 residues. CDR3 residues: CASSFQRGETQYF. The CDR3 nucleotides read TGCGCCAGCAGCTTCCAGAGAGGAGAGACCCAGTACTTC.